The clone carrying this T cell receptor (beta chain) was seen many times. Its antigen is undetermined. The CDR3 contains 12 residues. Trimming took 5 bases from V and 6 from J, leaving 9 bases between them. Per the germline V gene, CDR1 is PRHDT and CDR2 is FYEKMQ (reference sequence). The data were obtained in a study of CD8 T cells in ankylosing spondylitis. From the 5' RACE reads, TCRdb called clonotypes with MiXCR, one entry per CDR3 protein. The repertoire holds tens of thousands of distinct CDR3 sequences, approximately 8.9% seen once, with approximately 29% in the top ten. Study-level points and caveats: Both synovial fluid and blood in reactive arthritis had previously been reported to carry some motif variants. Among TCR beta sequences, a motif of under ten highly homologous variants appeared characteristic of ankylosing spondylitis blood.

The V gene is TRBV13, the J gene TRBJ2-3; D not certain. This receptor was obtained from a male donor with ankylosing spondylitis. Sequencing was performed on blood, either unsorted or a sorted T cell fraction (not recorded which). CDR3 sequence (DNA): TGTGCCAGCAGCCCCTTGGGCGATACGCAGTATTTT. Protein: CASSPLGDTQYF.